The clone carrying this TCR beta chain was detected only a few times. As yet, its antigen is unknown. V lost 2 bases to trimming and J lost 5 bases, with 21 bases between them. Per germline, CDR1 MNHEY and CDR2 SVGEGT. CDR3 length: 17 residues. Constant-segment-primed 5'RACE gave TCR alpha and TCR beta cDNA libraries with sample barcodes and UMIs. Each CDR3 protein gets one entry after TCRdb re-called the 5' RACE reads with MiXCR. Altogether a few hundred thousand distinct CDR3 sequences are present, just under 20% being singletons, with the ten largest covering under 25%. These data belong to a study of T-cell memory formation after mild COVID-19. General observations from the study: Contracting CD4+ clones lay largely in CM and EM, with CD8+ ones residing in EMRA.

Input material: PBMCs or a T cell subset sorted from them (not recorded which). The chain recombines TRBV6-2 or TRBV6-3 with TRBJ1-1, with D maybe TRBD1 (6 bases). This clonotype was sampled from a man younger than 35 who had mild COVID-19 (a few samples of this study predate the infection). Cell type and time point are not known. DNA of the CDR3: TGTGCCAGCAGTTACCCACCAGGGGACACTCGGTCAACTGAAGCTTTCTTT. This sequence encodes CASSYPPGDTRSTEAFF.